A single sample gave rise to the 26 T cell receptor beta chains below, sequenced in a study of beta chain features in type 1 diabetes. cDNA synthesis used the whole RNA isolate, giving expressed TCRB sequences. Clones were sequenced by immunoSEQ multiplex PCR, and TCRdb holds only the in-frame ones, with some missing. Of fewer than 250,000 clones in the sample, roughly 15% were seen once. What was sequenced was naive CD4+ T cells from blood. The receptors derive from a woman aged 40 to 50 in good health.

This clone was seen a few times. The chain couples TRBV11-2 to TRBJ2-5; 7 bases are shared with TRBD1. This CDR3 contains 14 residues. Per the germline V gene, CDR1 is SGHAT and CDR2 is FQNNGV. V trimming: 5 bases; J trimming: 1 base; junction bases outside the gene matches: 4. CDR3 sequence reads: CASSPRQGQETQYF. The CDR3, as DNA: TGTGCCAGCAGCCCGAGACAGGGCCAAGAGACCCAGTACTTC.

V and J are TRBV25-1 and TRBJ1-3; TRBD1 agrees at 8 bases. Germline assignment: CDR1 MGHDK and CDR2 SYGVNS. The CDR3 has 13 amino acids. The V gene end was trimmed by 2 bases and the J gene end by 7 bases; junction bases not matched to a gene: 1. The CDR3 is CASSERTGNTIYF. Here the CDR3 DNA reads TGTGCCAGCAGTGAACGGACAGGGAACACCATATATTTT.

CDR3 nucleotides: TGTGCCAGCAGCTTGAGAGACAGGGGGAAAGCTTTCTTT. Translation gives CASSLRDRGKAFF. The rearrangement links TRBV5-4 to TRBJ1-1; 9 bases line up with TRBD1. The CDR3 consists of 13 residues. Germline V gene lookup returns CDR1 SGHNT and CDR2 YYREEE (reference sequence). The V and J ends lost 1 base and 9 bases, in that order; junction bases with no gene match: 4. The full variable domain, rest sourced from reference TRBV5-4 and TRBJ1-1, is ETGVTQSPTHLIKTRGQQVTLRCSSQSGHNTVSWYQQALGQGPQFIFQYYREEENGRGNFPPRFSGLQFPNYSSELNVNALELDDSALYLCASSLRDRGKAFFGQGTRLTVV.

The rearrangement uses TRBV7-6 and TRBJ2-7; D may be TRBD1 (5 bases). The ends were cut back, 4 bases at V and 1 base at J, with 11 bases in the middle. The CDR3 extends over 14 amino acids. Germline values: CDR1 SGHVS, CDR2 FNYEAQ. Written as DNA, the CDR3 is TGTGCCAGCAGCTCCACAAGGGGATCCTACGAGCAGTACTTC. Translated, it gives CASSSTRGSYEQYF. The full variable domain, rest sourced from reference TRBV7-6 and TRBJ2-7, is GAGVSQSPRYKVTKRGQDVALRCDPISGHVSLYWYRQALGQGPEFLTYFNYEAQQDKSGLPNDRFSAERPEGSISTLTIQRTEQRDSAMYRCASSSTRGSYEQYFGPGTRLTVT.

This clone was counted a few times. The rearrangement uses TRBV7-6 and TRBJ1-1; perhaps TRBD1 as D (5 bases). CDR3 length equals 13 residues. The germline V and J ends were trimmed by 6 bases and 4 bases, with 12 bases remaining between them. Germline CDR1 and CDR2: SGHVS and FNYEAQ. The CDR3 coding sequence is TGTGCCAGCAGAAAGGGGTTGAGCACTGAAGCTTTCTTT. It translates to CASRKGLSTEAFF.

The V call is TRBV7-2, the J call TRBJ2-5, with TRBD2 as a possible D gene (7 bases). CDR1 and CDR2 (germline): SGHTA, FQGNSA. The CDR3 extends over 15 amino acids. Trimming pared 5 bases from V and 4 bases from J, leaving 17 bases between. CDR3 bases: TGTGCCAGCAGCCCCCTGGGCGGGGGCCGAGAGACCCAGTACTTC. Its protein is CASSPLGGGRETQYF.

The V call is TRBV19, the J call TRBJ2-2, with 10 bases that match TRBD2. The germline CDR1 and CDR2 sequences are LNHDA and SQIVND (reference sequence). This CDR3 spans 14 amino acids. Trimming cost V 7 bases and J 6 bases; bases outside gene matches: 5. In DNA, the CDR3 is TGTGCCAGTAATCCTAGCGGGGGTCCCGGGGAGCTGTTTTTT. It codes for CASNPSGGPGELFF.

This clone was detected many times. J is TRBJ2-7 and V is TRBV9, with a tentative D call TRBD1 (6 bases). Trimming pared 4 bases from V and 6 bases from J, leaving 8 bases between. Germline values: CDR1 SGDLS, CDR2 YYNGEE. The CDR3 extends over 11 amino acids. For the CDR3, the DNA is TGTGCCAGCAGCCGAGGGGGCGAGCAGTACTTC. This translates into CASSRGGEQYF.

This clone was counted a few times. This sequence joins TRBV27 and TRBJ1-2; D unresolved. Germline CDR1 reads MNHEY; CDR2 reads SMNVEV (reference sequence). V was cut by 0 bases and J by 2 bases, with 13 bases left in between. This CDR3 has 16 residues. CDR3 bases: TGTGCCAGCAGTTTATCGGTTGCAGTGCGGAACTATGGCTACACCTTC. This codes for CASSLSVAVRNYGYTF.

The chain combines TRBV5-4 with TRBJ2-1, with 9 nucleotides matching TRBD2. There are 14 residues in the CDR3. CDR1 and CDR2 (germline): SGHNT, YYREEE (reference sequence). J lost 15 bases, V lost 0 bases, and 10 bases had no gene match. CDR3 nucleotide sequence: TGTGCCAGCAGCTTGGAGGCTAGCGGGGTTATACTGTTCTTC. It encodes CASSLEASGVILFF. The full variable domain, with the rest looked up from reference TRBV5-4 and TRBJ2-1, is ETGVTQSPTHLIKTRGQQVTLRCSSQSGHNTVSWYQQALGQGPQFIFQYYREEENGRGNFPPRFSGLQFPNYSSELNVNALELDDSALYLCASSLEASGVILFFGPGTRLTVL.

This clone came up a few times. This rearrangement joins TRBV6-6 to TRBJ1-1; the D is unclear. The CDR3 covers 15 residues. Between the trimmed V and J ends, which lost 6 bases and 5 bases, there was a span of 19 bases. Germline CDR1 is MNHNY and CDR2 is SVGAGI (reference sequence). CDR3 amino acids: CASRISPLGGTEAFF. The CDR3 DNA reads TGTGCCAGCAGAATCTCACCCTTGGGCGGGACTGAAGCTTTCTTT.

This clone was seen a handful of times. V is TRBV28 and J is TRBJ2-2; TRBD1 is a possible D gene (6 bases). CDR1 is MDHEN and CDR2 is SYDVKM in the germline V gene. Between the trimmed V and J ends, which lost 5 bases and 5 bases, there was a span of 18 bases. The CDR3 is 16 amino acids. The CDR3 sequence: CASSRVGRGRTGELFF. The CDR3 region has the DNA TGTGCCAGCAGTCGAGTGGGCAGGGGCCGTACCGGGGAGCTGTTTTTT.

This clone was counted a few times. This chain links TRBV2 with TRBJ2-5; 15 nucleotides align to TRBD2. Losses at the gene ends were 0 bases for V and 5 bases for J; bases not matched to a gene: 1. The CDR3 contains 16 residues. Germline CDR1 and CDR2: SNHLY and FYNNEI. The CDR3 DNA reads as TGTGCCAGCAGTGAAGCCGGACTAGCGGGGGGGGAGACCCAGTACTTC. Translated: CASSEAGLAGGETQYF.

This rearrangement joins TRBV6-1 to TRBJ1-6; TRBD1 aligns across 7 bases. This CDR3 comprises 16 residues. Germline V gene lookup returns CDR1 MNHNS and CDR2 SASEGT. Trimming took 2 bases from V and 6 from J; bases not matched to a gene: 7. The CDR3 sequence is CASSEFSRDSNSPLHF. The CDR3 nucleotides read TGTGCCAGCAGTGAATTTTCCCGGGACAGTAATTCACCCCTCCACTTT.

This clone was seen more than once but under ten times. The CDR3 loop is CASSLLRGSYNEQFF. The CDR3 nucleotides are TGTGCCAGCAGTTTGTTGCGAGGCTCCTACAATGAGCAGTTCTTC. The chain combines TRBV6-1 with TRBJ2-1, with unresolved D. Trimming took 5 bases from V and 0 from J, leaving 11 bases between them. Germline CDR1 and CDR2: MNHNS and SASEGT. The CDR3 consists of 15 residues.

The gene calls are TRBV7-9 and TRBJ1-5; tentative D call: TRBD1 (5 bases). Germline V gene data show CDR1 as SEHNR and CDR2 as FQNEAQ (reference sequence). The CDR3 totals 14 residues. V lost 3 bases and J 6 bases, leaving 12 bases between the germline ends. The CDR3: CASSFDSRSQPQHF. For the CDR3, the DNA is TGTGCCAGCAGCTTTGACAGCCGCAGTCAGCCCCAGCATTTT.

This clone was picked up a small number of times. The V call is TRBV2, the J call TRBJ2-7, with unresolved D. This CDR3 comprises 12 residues. V dropped 4 bases and J dropped 4 bases, with 8 bases sitting between them. Germline assignment: CDR1 SNHLY and CDR2 FYNNEI. CDR3 amino acids: CASSATDYEQYF. The CDR3 DNA is TGTGCCAGCAGTGCAACAGATTACGAGCAGTACTTC.

In this sample, this clone turned up a few times. The chain links TRBV19 to TRBJ2-7; 7 bases align to TRBD1. In germline, CDR1 is LNHDA, CDR2 SQIVND (reference sequence). V was pared by 1 base and J by 2 bases, with 11 bases of the junction left unmatched. This CDR3 region has 17 residues. CDR3: CASSIAGLGQRPYEQYF. CDR3 in DNA: TGTGCCAGTAGTATAGCCGGTTTGGGACAGAGACCCTACGAGCAGTACTTC. Together with reference TRBV19 and TRBJ2-7, the CDR3 gives the full variable domain: DGGITQSPKYLFRKEGQNVTLSCEQNLNHDAMYWYRQDPGQGLRLIYYSQIVNDFQKGDIAEGYSVSREKKESFPLTVTSAQKNPTAFYLCASSIAGLGQRPYEQYFGPGTRLTVT.

This chain uses TRBV5-1 with TRBJ2-3, with 11 positions matching TRBD2. The CDR3 is made up of 17 amino acids. The V segment lost 4 bases and the J segment 5 bases; nucleotides outside the gene matches: 12. The germline V gene encodes CDR1 SGHRS and CDR2 YFSETQ. The CDR3 protein is CASSLKLSGGAGDTQYF. The DNA of the CDR3 is TGCGCCAGCAGCCTGAAACTTAGCGGGGGGGCCGGAGATACGCAGTATTTT. Looking up the rest from reference TRBV5-1 and TRBJ2-3 gives the full variable domain: KAGVTQTPRYLIKTRGQQVTLSCSPISGHRSVSWYQQTPGQGLQFLFEYFSETQRNKGNFPGRFSGRQFSNSRSEMNVSTLELGDSALYLCASSLKLSGGAGDTQYFGPGTRLTVL.

The sample holds a few counts of this clone. V gene TRBV7-2 combines with J gene TRBJ2-5; a possible D gene is TRBD1 (6 bases). Germline V gene sequence: CDR1 SGHTA, CDR2 FQGNSA. The CDR3 is 16 amino acids. V dropped 2 bases and J dropped 6 bases, with 19 bases sitting between them. Written as DNA, the CDR3 is TGTGCCAGCAGCTTACGCCCACAGGGAGCGACGAAGACCCAGTACTTC. Its translation: CASSLRPQGATKTQYF.

This clone was recorded a few times. The chain carries TRBV10-3 and TRBJ2-7; D is possibly TRBD1 (5 bases). The CDR3 runs to 15 residues. The V end lost 2 bases, the J end lost 0 bases, and 11 bases lay between the germline ends. Germline-derived CDR1 and CDR2 are ENHRY and SYGVKD. The CDR3 reads CAISEGQGSSYEQYF. In DNA, the CDR3 is TGTGCCATCAGTGAGGGGCAGGGTTCCTCCTACGAGCAGTACTTC.

V gene TRBV27 combines with J gene TRBJ1-1; D remains unclear. Germline-derived CDR1 and CDR2 are MNHEY and SMNVEV (reference sequence). The CDR3 extends over 15 amino acids. With 5 bases removed from V and 0 bases from J, the gap between germline ends came to 13 bases. The CDR3 spells CASSRYDTMNTEAFF. The CDR3 nucleotides are TGTGCCAGCAGTCGCTATGACACAATGAACACTGAAGCTTTCTTT.

V gene TRBV18 combines with J gene TRBJ2-7, with 11 bases matching TRBD2. Trimming cost V 3 bases and J 3 bases; bases outside gene matches: 7. Looked up from germline, CDR1 is KGHSH and CDR2 is LQKENI. The CDR3 contains 16 residues. The CDR3 protein is CASSPRGTSGNYEQYF. The CDR3 coding sequence is TGTGCCAGCTCACCTAGGGGGACTAGCGGAAACTACGAGCAGTACTTC.

This chain links TRBV2 with TRBJ1-5; 12 nucleotides match TRBD1. Germline CDR1 SNHLY, CDR2 FYNNEI. Losses at the gene ends were 2 bases for V and 4 bases for J; bases not matched to a gene: 3. The CDR3 runs to 16 residues. The CDR3: CASSEKGQGANQPQHF. The CDR3 nucleotides are TGTGCCAGCAGTGAAAAGGGACAGGGGGCAAATCAGCCCCAGCATTTT.

This clone was seen a handful of times. The gene calls are TRBV21-1 and TRBJ1-4; the D call in the table, TRBD1, was not verified against the DNA. TRBV21-1 is an annotated pseudogene. There are 13 residues in the CDR3. The CDR3 sequence: CASHVTGLEKLFF. DNA of the CDR3: TGTGCCAGCCACGTGACAGGGCTTGAAAAACTGTTTTTT.

V and J are TRBV7-9 and TRBJ1-2; tentatively, D is TRBD1 (6 bases). The CDR3 loop spans 14 amino acids. Trimming removed 1 base at V and 6 bases at J, with 12 bases between. From germline, CDR1 is SEHNR and CDR2 FQNEAQ (reference sequence). In DNA form, the CDR3 reads TGTGCCAGCAGCTTAGGGGAAGGGGGTGATGGCTACACCTTC. It is translated as CASSLGEGGDGYTF.